This TCR beta chain was obtained from a study of blood T cell repertoires in COVID-19. Turning to the study itself: Spain, Italy and the United States supplied samples that represented acute and convalescent COVID-19.

The CDR3 covers 14 residues. CDR1 is SQVTM, CDR2 ANQGSEA, per germline. V lost 7 bases to trimming and J lost 8 bases, with 23 bases between them. A Seattle source enrolled patients during active infection and followed them longitudinally. Sequencing used immunoSEQ multiplex PCR; TCRdb keeps in-frame clones, though not all of them. The sample contains 220,000 or so clones, 75% to 85% of which appear only once. The receptor was derived from a woman older than 75 with COVID-19, enrolled during active disease. The V call is TRBV29-1, the J call TRBJ1-2; D is possibly TRBD1 (6 bases). The material sequenced was peripheral blood. In nucleotides, the CDR3 is TGCAGCGGATCCCCATTTACAGGGTTGGGAGGCTACACCTTC. Protein: CSGSPFTGLGGYTF.